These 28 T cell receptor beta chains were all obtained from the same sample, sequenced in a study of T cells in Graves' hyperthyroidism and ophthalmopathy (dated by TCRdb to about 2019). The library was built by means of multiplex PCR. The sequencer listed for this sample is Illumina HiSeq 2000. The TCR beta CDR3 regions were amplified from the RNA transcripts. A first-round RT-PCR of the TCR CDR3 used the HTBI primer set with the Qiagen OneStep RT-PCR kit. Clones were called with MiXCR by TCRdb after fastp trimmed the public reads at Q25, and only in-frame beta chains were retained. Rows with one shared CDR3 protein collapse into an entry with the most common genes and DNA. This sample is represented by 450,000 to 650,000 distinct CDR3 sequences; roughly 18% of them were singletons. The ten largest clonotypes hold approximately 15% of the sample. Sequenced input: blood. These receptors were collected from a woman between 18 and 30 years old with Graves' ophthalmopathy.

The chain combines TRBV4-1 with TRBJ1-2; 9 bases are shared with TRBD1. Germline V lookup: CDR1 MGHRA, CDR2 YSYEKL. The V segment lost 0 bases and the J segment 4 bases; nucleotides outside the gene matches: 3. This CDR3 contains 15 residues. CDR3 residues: CASSQEGTGSYGYTF. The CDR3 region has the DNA TGCGCCAGCAGCCAAGAGGGGACAGGGTCCTATGGCTACACCTTC.

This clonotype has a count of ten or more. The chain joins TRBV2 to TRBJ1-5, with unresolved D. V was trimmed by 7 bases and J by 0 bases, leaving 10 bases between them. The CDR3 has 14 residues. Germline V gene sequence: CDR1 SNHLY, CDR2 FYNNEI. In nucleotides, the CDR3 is TGTGCCAGCATGAGGGAACGTAGCAATCAGCCCCAGCATTTT. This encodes CASMRERSNQPQHF.

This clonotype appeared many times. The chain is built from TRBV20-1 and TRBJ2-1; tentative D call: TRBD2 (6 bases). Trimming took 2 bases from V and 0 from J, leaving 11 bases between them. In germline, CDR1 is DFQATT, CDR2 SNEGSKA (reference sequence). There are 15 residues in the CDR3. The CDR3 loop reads CSARSGVPSYNEQFF. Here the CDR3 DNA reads TGCAGTGCTAGATCGGGGGTCCCCTCCTACAATGAGCAGTTCTTC.

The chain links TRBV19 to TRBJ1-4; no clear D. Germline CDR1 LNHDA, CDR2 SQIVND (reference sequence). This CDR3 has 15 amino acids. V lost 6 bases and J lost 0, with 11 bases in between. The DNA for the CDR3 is TGTGCCAGTAGCGACCCCGGGGCAACTAATGAAAAACTGTTTTTT. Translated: CASSDPGATNEKLFF.

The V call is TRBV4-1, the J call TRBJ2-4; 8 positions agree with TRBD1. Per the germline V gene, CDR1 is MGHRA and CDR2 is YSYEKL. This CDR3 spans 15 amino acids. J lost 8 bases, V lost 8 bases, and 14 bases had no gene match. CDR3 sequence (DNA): TGCGCCAGCGGAAACACCGGGACAGGAGGAGACATTCAGTACTTC. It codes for CASGNTGTGGDIQYF.

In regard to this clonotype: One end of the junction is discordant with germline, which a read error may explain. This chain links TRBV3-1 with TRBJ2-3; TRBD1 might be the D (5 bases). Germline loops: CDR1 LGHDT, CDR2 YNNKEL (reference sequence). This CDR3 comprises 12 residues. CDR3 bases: TGTGCCAGCAGCCACACTACAGGTACGCAGTATTTT. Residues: CASSHTTGTQYF.

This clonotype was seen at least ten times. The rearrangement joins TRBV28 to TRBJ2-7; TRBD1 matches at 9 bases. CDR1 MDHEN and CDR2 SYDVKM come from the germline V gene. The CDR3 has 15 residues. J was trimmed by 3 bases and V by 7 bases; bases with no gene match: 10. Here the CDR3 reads CASTLGGTGNYEQYF. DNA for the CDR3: TGTGCCAGCACCCTCGGAGGGACAGGGAACTACGAGCAGTACTTC.

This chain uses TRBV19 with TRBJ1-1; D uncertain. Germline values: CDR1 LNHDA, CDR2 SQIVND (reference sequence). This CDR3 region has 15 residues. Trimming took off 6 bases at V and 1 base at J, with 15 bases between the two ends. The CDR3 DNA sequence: TGTGCCAGTAGCAGCCCGACCGATCAGAACACTGAAGCTTTCTTT. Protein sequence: CASSSPTDQNTEAFF.

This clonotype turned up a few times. For the CDR3, the DNA is TGTGCCAGCAGCTTTGAGCGAGAGACCCAGTACTTC. Its translation is CASSFERETQYF. The chain carries TRBV5-8 and TRBJ2-5; no firm D call. CDR1 is SGHTS, CDR2 YDEGEE, per germline. The CDR3 covers 12 residues. V dropped 2 bases and J dropped 4 bases, with 6 bases sitting between them.

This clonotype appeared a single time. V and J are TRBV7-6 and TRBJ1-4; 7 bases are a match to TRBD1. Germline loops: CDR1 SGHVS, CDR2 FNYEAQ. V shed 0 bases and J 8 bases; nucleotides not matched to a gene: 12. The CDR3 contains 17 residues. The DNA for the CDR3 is TGTGCCAGCAGCTTAGCTCATTCCGGGACAGAGAACGAAAAACTGTTTTTT. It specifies CASSLAHSGTENEKLFF.

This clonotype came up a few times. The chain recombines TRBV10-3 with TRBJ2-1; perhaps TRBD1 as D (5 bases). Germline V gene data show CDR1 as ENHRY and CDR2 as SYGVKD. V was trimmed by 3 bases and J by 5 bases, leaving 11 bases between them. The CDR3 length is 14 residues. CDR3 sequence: CAISDRAGNNEQFF. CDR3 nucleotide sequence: TGTGCCATCAGTGACAGGGCTGGAAACAATGAGCAGTTCTTC.

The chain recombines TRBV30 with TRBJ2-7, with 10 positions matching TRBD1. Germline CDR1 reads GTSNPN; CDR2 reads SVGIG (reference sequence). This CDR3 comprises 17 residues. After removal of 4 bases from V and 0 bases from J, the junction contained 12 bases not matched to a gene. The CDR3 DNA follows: TGTGCCTGGACCCCATCAAAGGGACAGGGGACCTCCTACGAGCAGTACTTC. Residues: CAWTPSKGQGTSYEQYF.

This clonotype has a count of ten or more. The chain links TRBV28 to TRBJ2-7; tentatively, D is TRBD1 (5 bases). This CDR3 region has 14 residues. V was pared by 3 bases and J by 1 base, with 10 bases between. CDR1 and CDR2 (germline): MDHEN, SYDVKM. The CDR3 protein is CASSFQGRSYEQYF. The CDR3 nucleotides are TGTGCCAGCAGTTTCCAGGGTAGGTCCTACGAGCAGTACTTC.

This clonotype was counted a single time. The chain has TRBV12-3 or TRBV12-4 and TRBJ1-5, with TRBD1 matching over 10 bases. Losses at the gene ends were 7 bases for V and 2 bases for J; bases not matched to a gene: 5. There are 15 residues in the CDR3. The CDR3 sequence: CASKYGTGGNQPQHF. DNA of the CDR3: TGTGCCAGCAAGTACGGGACAGGGGGCAATCAGCCCCAGCATTTT.

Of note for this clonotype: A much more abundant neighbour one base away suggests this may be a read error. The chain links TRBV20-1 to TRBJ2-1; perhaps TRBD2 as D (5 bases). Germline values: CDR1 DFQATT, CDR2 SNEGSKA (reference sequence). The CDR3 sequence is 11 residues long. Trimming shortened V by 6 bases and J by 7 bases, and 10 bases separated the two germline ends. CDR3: CSATEVNEQFF. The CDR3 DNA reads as TGCAGTGCCACGGAGGTGAATGAGCAGTTCTTC.

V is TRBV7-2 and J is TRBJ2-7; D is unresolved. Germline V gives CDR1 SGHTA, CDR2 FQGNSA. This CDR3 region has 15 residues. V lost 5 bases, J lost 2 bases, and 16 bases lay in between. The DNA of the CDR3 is TGTGCCAGCAGCCCCAGAAGATCAGAGACCTACGAGCAGTACTTC. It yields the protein CASSPRRSETYEQYF.

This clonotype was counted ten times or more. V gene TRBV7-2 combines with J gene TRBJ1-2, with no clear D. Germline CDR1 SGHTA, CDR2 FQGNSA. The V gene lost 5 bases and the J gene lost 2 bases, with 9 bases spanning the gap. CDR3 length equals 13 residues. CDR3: CASSPAGNYGYTF. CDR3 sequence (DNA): TGTGCCAGCAGCCCCGCGGGGAACTATGGCTACACCTTC.

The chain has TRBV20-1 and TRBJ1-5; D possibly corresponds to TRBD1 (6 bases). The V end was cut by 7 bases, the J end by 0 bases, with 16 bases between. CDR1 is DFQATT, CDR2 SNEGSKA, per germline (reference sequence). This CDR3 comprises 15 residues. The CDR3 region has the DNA TGCAGTGTTTCCGGACAGCCGTATAGCAATCAGCCCCAGCATTTT. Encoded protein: CSVSGQPYSNQPQHF.

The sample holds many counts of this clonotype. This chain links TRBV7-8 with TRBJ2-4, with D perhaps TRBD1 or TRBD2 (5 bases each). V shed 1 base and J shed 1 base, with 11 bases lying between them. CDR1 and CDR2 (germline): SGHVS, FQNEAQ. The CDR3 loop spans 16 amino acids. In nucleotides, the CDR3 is TGTGCCAGCAGCTTAGGGGGGAGAACCGCCAAAAACATTCAGTACTTC. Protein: CASSLGGRTAKNIQYF.

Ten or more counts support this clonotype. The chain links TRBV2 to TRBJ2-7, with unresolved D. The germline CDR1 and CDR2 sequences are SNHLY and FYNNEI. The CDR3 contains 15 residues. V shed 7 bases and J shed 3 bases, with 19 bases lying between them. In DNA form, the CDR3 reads TGTGCCAGCACCCCCCTCCAAGAACTCGGCTACGAGCAGTACTTC. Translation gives CASTPLQELGYEQYF.

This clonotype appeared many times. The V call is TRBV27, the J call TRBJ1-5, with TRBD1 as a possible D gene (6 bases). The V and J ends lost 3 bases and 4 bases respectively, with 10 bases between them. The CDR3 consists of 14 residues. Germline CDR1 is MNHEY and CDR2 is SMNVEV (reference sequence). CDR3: CASSLSTGNQPQHF. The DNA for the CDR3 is TGTGCCAGCAGTTTGTCGACAGGTAATCAGCCCCAGCATTTT.

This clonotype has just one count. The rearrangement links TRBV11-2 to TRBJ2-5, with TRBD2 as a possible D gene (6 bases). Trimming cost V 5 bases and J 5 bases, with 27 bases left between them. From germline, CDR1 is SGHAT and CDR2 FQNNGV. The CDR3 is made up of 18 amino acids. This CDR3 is CASSLNPGLITSGETQYF. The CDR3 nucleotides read TGTGCCAGCAGCCTAAATCCGGGACTCATCACGAGCGGGGAGACCCAGTACTTC.

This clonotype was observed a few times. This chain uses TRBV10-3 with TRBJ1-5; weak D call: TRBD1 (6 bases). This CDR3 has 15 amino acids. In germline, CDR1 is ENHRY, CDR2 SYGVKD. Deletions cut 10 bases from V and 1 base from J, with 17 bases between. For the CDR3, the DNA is TGTGCCACCGCAGATTACAGGGACAGCAATCAGCCCCAGCATTTT. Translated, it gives CATADYRDSNQPQHF.

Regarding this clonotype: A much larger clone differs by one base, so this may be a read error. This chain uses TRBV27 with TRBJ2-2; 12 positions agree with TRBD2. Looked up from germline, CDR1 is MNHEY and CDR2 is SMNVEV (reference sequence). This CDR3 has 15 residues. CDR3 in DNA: TGTGCCAGCAGTTTCCTAGCGGGAGGGACCGGGAAGCTGTTTTTT. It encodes CASSFLAGGTGKLFF.

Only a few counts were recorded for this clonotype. The CDR3 here is CSAMGLAGVNEQFF. The DNA for the CDR3 is TGCAGTGCTATGGGACTAGCGGGAGTTAATGAGCAGTTCTTC. The chain is built from TRBV20-1 and TRBJ2-1; 14 bases align to TRBD2. V lost 4 bases, J lost 7 bases, and 3 bases stayed unmatched. This CDR3 is 14 amino acids long. CDR1 is DFQATT, CDR2 SNEGSKA, per germline (reference sequence).

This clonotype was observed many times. CDR3 protein: CASSEEQTGYYNEQFF. The DNA of the CDR3 is TGTGCCAGCAGTGAAGAACAGACAGGGTACTACAATGAGCAGTTCTTC. The V call is TRBV6-1, the J call TRBJ2-1; 7 nucleotides line up with TRBD1. CDR3 length: 16 amino acids. V was clipped by 1 base and J by 3 bases; unmatched bases: 6. Germline values: CDR1 MNHNS, CDR2 SASEGT.

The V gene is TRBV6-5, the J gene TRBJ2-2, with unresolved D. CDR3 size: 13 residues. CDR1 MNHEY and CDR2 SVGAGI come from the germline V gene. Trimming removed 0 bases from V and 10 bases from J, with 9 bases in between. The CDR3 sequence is CASSYSGALELFF. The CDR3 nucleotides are TGTGCCAGCAGTTACTCCGGTGCGTTGGAGCTGTTTTTT.

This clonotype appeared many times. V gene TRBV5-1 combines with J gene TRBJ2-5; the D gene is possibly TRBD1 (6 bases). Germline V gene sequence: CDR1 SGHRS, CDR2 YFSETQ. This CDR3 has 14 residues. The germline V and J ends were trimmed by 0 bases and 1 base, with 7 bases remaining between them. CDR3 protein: CASSLEQGQETQYF. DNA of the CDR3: TGCGCCAGCAGCTTGGAACAGGGCCAAGAGACCCAGTACTTC.